The rows below give T cell receptor beta chains drawn from one sample of a study of blood T cell repertoires in COVID-19. The table came from immunoSEQ multiplex PCR; TCRdb's copy has only in-frame clones and leaves some out. The sample includes approximately 400,000 clones, roughly 86% of them seen just once. Sequencing was performed on peripheral blood. These receptors came from a human donor with acute or convalescent COVID-19. The donor label of this sample is uncertain. The CDR3 runs from the conserved cysteine through the conserved F or W. Fields, in order: CDR3 protein, CDR3 DNA, clone size, D gene, J gene, V gene. D genes are given only for firm matches. Expanded clones are given a class, and other clones once, few, many or no size at all.

cdr3_aa: CASSLGSYVNTEAFF
cdr3_nt: TGTGCCAGCAGCTTGGGGAGTTATGTTAACACTGAAGCTTTCTTT
clone_size: NA
d_call: NA
j_call: TRBJ1-1
v_call: TRBV7-2

cdr3_aa: CASSQGGTGQRYEQYF
cdr3_nt: TGCGCCAGCAGCCAAGGGGGAACAGGGCAGCGATACGAGCAGTACTTC
clone_size: few
d_call: NA
j_call: TRBJ2-7
v_call: TRBV4-1

cdr3_aa: CAWSVGGQLYEQYF
cdr3_nt: TGTGCCTGGAGTGTCGGAGGACAGCTCTACGAGCAGTACTTC
clone_size: NA
d_call: NA
j_call: TRBJ2-7
v_call: TRBV30

cdr3_aa: CASSRTGYGYTF
cdr3_nt: TGTGCCAGCAGTCGGACAGGCTATGGCTACACCTTC
clone_size: NA
d_call: TRBD1
j_call: TRBJ1-2
v_call: TRBV2

cdr3_aa: CASRALDTMNTEAFF
cdr3_nt: TGTGCCAGCAGAGCCCTGGACACGATGAACACTGAAGCTTTCTTT
clone_size: NA
d_call: NA
j_call: TRBJ1-1
v_call: TRBV7-9

cdr3_aa: CASEGSGPQHF
cdr3_nt: TGTGCCAGCGAGGGATCGGGGCCCCAGCATTTT
clone_size: NA
d_call: NA
j_call: TRBJ1-5
v_call: TRBV6-6

cdr3_aa: CASRGDTGTGGHGYTF
cdr3_nt: TGTGCCAGCAGAGGGGATACCGGGACAGGGGGTCATGGCTACACCTTC
clone_size: NA
d_call: TRBD1
j_call: TRBJ1-2
v_call: TRBV28

cdr3_aa: CASSPPGLAGGPNEQFF
cdr3_nt: TGCGCCAGCAGCCCCCCGGGACTAGCGGGAGGGCCCAATGAGCAGTTCTTC
clone_size: NA
d_call: TRBD2
j_call: TRBJ2-1
v_call: TRBV5-1

cdr3_aa: CASSRTSGSQLPNEQFF
cdr3_nt: TGTGCCAGCTCACGGACTAGCGGGAGTCAGCTTCCCAATGAGCAGTTCTTC
clone_size: NA
d_call: TRBD2
j_call: TRBJ2-1
v_call: TRBV18

cdr3_aa: CASSLMGGNSNEQFF
cdr3_nt: TGTGCCAGCAGCTTAATGGGAGGCAACTCCAATGAGCAGTTCTTC
clone_size: NA
d_call: NA
j_call: TRBJ2-1
v_call: TRBV7-8

cdr3_aa: CASSFGGNTGELFF
cdr3_nt: TGTGCCAGCAGCTTCGGGGGAAACACCGGGGAGCTGTTTTTT
clone_size: NA
d_call: NA
j_call: TRBJ2-2
v_call: TRBV7-6

cdr3_aa: CATSRDKTGNQPQHF
cdr3_nt: TGTGCCACCAGCAGAGATAAGACAGGTAATCAGCCCCAGCATTTT
clone_size: once
d_call: NA
j_call: TRBJ1-5
v_call: TRBV15

cdr3_aa: CASSVGGGRDEQFF
cdr3_nt: TGTGCCAGCAGCGTAGGTGGGGGCCGGGATGAGCAGTTCTTC
clone_size: once
d_call: NA
j_call: TRBJ2-1
v_call: TRBV9

cdr3_aa: CASSFIAGGLYNEQFF
cdr3_nt: TGTGCCAGCAGTTTTATTGCGGGGGGCCTTTACAATGAGCAGTTCTTC
clone_size: NA
d_call: TRBD2
j_call: TRBJ2-1
v_call: TRBV6-5

cdr3_aa: CASTSRGIRNSPLHF
cdr3_nt: TGTGCCAGCACCTCACGGGGGATCCGTAATTCACCCCTCCACTTT
clone_size: once
d_call: NA
j_call: TRBJ1-6
v_call: TRBV6-5

cdr3_aa: CASRRENNYGYTF
cdr3_nt: TGTGCCAGCCGAAGGGAGAATAACTATGGCTACACCTTC
clone_size: NA
d_call: NA
j_call: TRBJ1-2
v_call: TRBV2

cdr3_aa: CASSQSRLYQPQHF
cdr3_nt: TGCGCCAGCAGCCAAAGTCGACTCTATCAGCCCCAGCATTTT
clone_size: NA
d_call: NA
j_call: TRBJ1-5
v_call: TRBV4-1

cdr3_aa: CASRPGGLREKLFF
cdr3_nt: TGCGCCAGCAGACCAGGGGGGCTACGGGAAAAACTGTTTTTT
clone_size: NA
d_call: TRBD1
j_call: TRBJ1-4
v_call: TRBV10-2

cdr3_aa: CASGGDRGLPSTDTQYF
cdr3_nt: TGTGCCAGCGGTGGGGACAGGGGCCTGCCTAGCACAGATACGCAGTATTTT
clone_size: NA
d_call: TRBD1
j_call: TRBJ2-3
v_call: TRBV5-4

cdr3_aa: CASSLGQGGNTIYF
cdr3_nt: TGCGCCAGCAGCCTCGGACAGGGTGGAAACACCATATATTTT
clone_size: NA
d_call: TRBD1
j_call: TRBJ1-3
v_call: TRBV5-1

cdr3_aa: CASSIGGGYEQYF
cdr3_nt: TGTGCCAGTAGTATAGGGGGGGGCTACGAGCAGTACTTC
clone_size: few
d_call: TRBD2
j_call: TRBJ2-7
v_call: TRBV19

cdr3_aa: CASSLGQLSYEQYF
cdr3_nt: TGTGCCAGCAGCTTGGGACAGCTCTCCTACGAGCAGTACTTC
clone_size: NA
d_call: NA
j_call: TRBJ2-7
v_call: TRBV5-8

cdr3_aa: CASSPPEEVAGQFF
cdr3_nt: TGTGCCAGCAGTCCCCCCGAGGAGGTTGCGGGGCAGTTCTTC
clone_size: NA
d_call: NA
j_call: TRBJ2-1
v_call: TRBV28

cdr3_aa: CASSADREWGQPQHF
cdr3_nt: TGTGCCAGCTCAGCCGACAGGGAGTGGGGTCAGCCCCAGCATTTT
clone_size: NA
d_call: TRBD1
j_call: TRBJ1-5
v_call: TRBV18

cdr3_aa: CASRGQGTVGNQPQHF
cdr3_nt: TGTGCCAGCAGGGGGCAGGGGACGGTTGGCAATCAGCCCCAGCATTTT
clone_size: NA
d_call: NA
j_call: TRBJ1-5
v_call: TRBV28

cdr3_aa: CASYWTGGLAGEAFF
cdr3_nt: TGTGCCAGCTACTGGACAGGGGGCCTCGCTGGTGAAGCTTTCTTT
clone_size: NA
d_call: TRBD1
j_call: TRBJ1-1
v_call: TRBV7-9

cdr3_aa: CASSTTGPYGYTF
cdr3_nt: TGTGCCAGCAGCACAACAGGGCCCTATGGCTACACCTTC
clone_size: NA
d_call: NA
j_call: TRBJ1-2
v_call: TRBV9

cdr3_aa: CASTLSGARSDTQYF
cdr3_nt: TGTGCCAGCACTCTAAGCGGGGCACGTTCAGATACGCAGTATTTT
clone_size: few
d_call: TRBD2
j_call: TRBJ2-3
v_call: TRBV6-5

cdr3_aa: CASSTDRADGYTF
cdr3_nt: TGTGCCAGCAGCACGGACAGGGCTGATGGCTACACCTTC
clone_size: once
d_call: TRBD1
j_call: TRBJ1-2
v_call: TRBV7-9

cdr3_aa: CASSFSLAGAYEQYF
cdr3_nt: TGTGCCAGCAGCTTCTCTCTAGCGGGGGCCTACGAGCAGTACTTC
clone_size: NA
d_call: TRBD2
j_call: TRBJ2-7
v_call: TRBV11-1

cdr3_aa: CASSQGGREQYF
cdr3_nt: TGTGCCAGCAGCCAAGGAGGTCGTGAGCAGTACTTC
clone_size: NA
d_call: NA
j_call: TRBJ2-7
v_call: TRBV3-1/TRBV3-2

cdr3_aa: CASSPRTGRIGYTF
cdr3_nt: TGTGCCAGCAGCCCAAGGACAGGGAGGATAGGCTACACCTTC
clone_size: NA
d_call: TRBD1
j_call: TRBJ1-2
v_call: TRBV7-2

cdr3_aa: CASVEQGNGNQPQHF
cdr3_nt: TGTGCCAGCGTCGAACAGGGGAACGGCAATCAGCCCCAGCATTTT
clone_size: NA
d_call: TRBD1
j_call: TRBJ1-5
v_call: TRBV28

cdr3_aa: CASSSPGTEYEAFF
cdr3_nt: TGTGCCAGCAGCTCACCCGGGACAGAGTATGAAGCTTTCTTT
clone_size: NA
d_call: TRBD1
j_call: TRBJ1-1
v_call: TRBV7-9

cdr3_aa: CASGPGGTGNTDTQYF
cdr3_nt: TGCGCCAGCGGACCCGGGGGGACCGGTAACACAGATACGCAGTATTTT
clone_size: NA
d_call: TRBD2
j_call: TRBJ2-3
v_call: TRBV5-1

cdr3_aa: CACRGTGVEHRELFF
cdr3_nt: TGTGCCTGCCGGGGGACAGGAGTGGAACACCGGGAGCTGTTTTTT
clone_size: NA
d_call: TRBD1
j_call: TRBJ2-2
v_call: TRBV30

cdr3_aa: CASSFRRDRGYNEQFF
cdr3_nt: TGTGCCAGCAGCTTCCGTCGGGACAGAGGTTACAATGAGCAGTTCTTC
clone_size: NA
d_call: TRBD1
j_call: TRBJ2-1
v_call: TRBV7-2

cdr3_aa: CASMSNRGSAREKLFF
cdr3_nt: TGCGCCAGCATGTCCAACAGGGGGAGTGCTCGGGAAAAACTGTTTTTT
clone_size: few
d_call: TRBD1
j_call: TRBJ1-4
v_call: TRBV4-1

cdr3_aa: CASSSGPRGGRYYEQYF
cdr3_nt: TGCGCCAGCAGCTCCGGGCCGAGAGGCGGGCGGTACTACGAGCAGTACTTC
clone_size: NA
d_call: NA
j_call: TRBJ2-7
v_call: TRBV4-1

cdr3_aa: CASSLSFSQGSVSSPLHF
cdr3_nt: TGTGCCAGCAGCCTCAGCTTCTCGCAGGGGAGTGTTAGTTCACCCCTCCACTTT
clone_size: few
d_call: NA
j_call: TRBJ1-6
v_call: TRBV14

cdr3_aa: CAIVTGTSGYTF
cdr3_nt: TGTGCCATCGTCACCGGTACCTCTGGCTACACCTTC
clone_size: NA
d_call: NA
j_call: TRBJ1-2
v_call: TRBV7-2

cdr3_aa: CASSEVGSSNQPQHF
cdr3_nt: TGTGCCAGCAGTGAAGTCGGGTCTAGCAATCAGCCCCAGCATTTT
clone_size: NA
d_call: NA
j_call: TRBJ1-5
v_call: TRBV2

cdr3_aa: CASSLQAAEYSYNEQFF
cdr3_nt: TGTGCCAGCAGCTTACAGGCAGCGGAGTACTCCTACAATGAGCAGTTCTTC
clone_size: NA
d_call: NA
j_call: TRBJ2-1
v_call: TRBV7-9

cdr3_aa: CASSQQGARDYGYTF
cdr3_nt: TGTGCCAGCAGCCAACAGGGGGCTCGAGACTATGGCTACACCTTC
clone_size: NA
d_call: TRBD1
j_call: TRBJ1-2
v_call: TRBV3-1/TRBV3-2

cdr3_aa: CASSLSGTTNEQFF
cdr3_nt: TGTGCCAGCAGCTTAAGCGGGACTACGAACGAGCAGTTCTTC
clone_size: NA
d_call: TRBD2
j_call: TRBJ2-1
v_call: TRBV7-9

cdr3_aa: CASSEAGAGRDEQYF
cdr3_nt: TGTGCCAGCAGTGAAGCCGGGGCGGGAAGGGACGAGCAGTACTTC
clone_size: NA
d_call: NA
j_call: TRBJ2-7
v_call: TRBV6-1

cdr3_aa: CASSATGTGELFF
cdr3_nt: TGTGCCAGCAGTGCAACAGGGACCGGGGAGCTGTTTTTT
clone_size: NA
d_call: NA
j_call: TRBJ2-2
v_call: TRBV6-4

cdr3_aa: CASSSGQVPLFGYTF
cdr3_nt: TGTGCCAGTAGTTCAGGACAGGTGCCTTTATTTGGCTACACCTTC
clone_size: once
d_call: TRBD1
j_call: TRBJ1-2
v_call: TRBV19

cdr3_aa: CASRATGTGHGYTF
cdr3_nt: TGTGCCAGCAGAGCCACCGGGACAGGCCACGGCTACACCTTC
clone_size: NA
d_call: TRBD1
j_call: TRBJ1-2
v_call: TRBV6-5

cdr3_aa: CASSTIGLAGRSLAKNIQYF
cdr3_nt: TGTGCCAGTAGTACCATTGGACTAGCGGGGAGATCTTTAGCCAAAAACATTCAGTACTTC
clone_size: few
d_call: TRBD2
j_call: TRBJ2-4
v_call: TRBV19

cdr3_aa: CASSQDSGRPSYEQYF
cdr3_nt: TGTGCCAGCAGCCAAGATAGCGGGAGGCCCTCCTACGAGCAGTACTTC
clone_size: few
d_call: TRBD2
j_call: TRBJ2-7
v_call: TRBV3-1/TRBV3-2

cdr3_aa: CASSKNRYEQFF
cdr3_nt: TGTGCCAGCAGCAAAAATAGATATGAGCAGTTCTTC
clone_size: NA
d_call: NA
j_call: TRBJ2-1
v_call: TRBV21-1

cdr3_aa: CASSGDREFVAGELFF
cdr3_nt: TGTGCCAGTAGTGGAGACAGGGAATTCGTGGCCGGGGAGCTGTTTTTT
clone_size: NA
d_call: TRBD1
j_call: TRBJ2-2
v_call: TRBV19

cdr3_aa: CASSWGGGETQYF
cdr3_nt: TGCGCCAGCAGCTGGGGAGGGGGAGAGACCCAGTACTTC
clone_size: NA
d_call: NA
j_call: TRBJ2-5
v_call: TRBV5-1

cdr3_aa: CASSLVRYNEQFF
cdr3_nt: TGTGCCAGCAGCTTAGTTCGCTACAATGAGCAGTTCTTC
clone_size: NA
d_call: NA
j_call: TRBJ2-1
v_call: TRBV11-2

cdr3_aa: CATSSGGYEQYF
cdr3_nt: TGTGCCACCAGCAGTGGAGGGTACGAGCAGTACTTC
clone_size: NA
d_call: NA
j_call: TRBJ2-7
v_call: TRBV15

cdr3_aa: CASTPLAGVNHNEQFF
cdr3_nt: TGTGCCAGTACCCCACTAGCGGGAGTCAACCACAATGAGCAGTTCTTC
clone_size: once
d_call: TRBD2
j_call: TRBJ2-1
v_call: TRBV19

cdr3_aa: CASSQDRGTSYEQYF
cdr3_nt: TGTGCCAGCAGCCAAGACAGGGGTACCTCCTACGAGCAGTACTTC
clone_size: once
d_call: NA
j_call: TRBJ2-7
v_call: TRBV3-1/TRBV3-2

cdr3_aa: CASSFYGTGDTEAFF
cdr3_nt: TGCGCCAGCAGCTTTTACGGGACAGGAGACACTGAAGCTTTCTTT
clone_size: once
d_call: TRBD1
j_call: TRBJ1-1
v_call: TRBV5-1

cdr3_aa: CASSSQDSLYGYTF
cdr3_nt: TGCGCCAGCAGCTCACAGGACAGCCTCTATGGCTACACCTTC
clone_size: NA
d_call: NA
j_call: TRBJ1-2
v_call: TRBV5-1